The clone carrying this TCR beta chain has only a few counts. This CDR3 is also generated by other DNA sequences in the sample. These data come from a study of blood T cell repertoires in COVID-19. Study-wide context: COVID-19 samples collected from the United States, Italy and Spain covered acute and convalescent phases. T cells, B-cell-depleted T cells, or PBMCs supplied cDNA or gDNA.

How the authors handled the data: Amplifying reference gene primers gave estimates of nucleated cell counts. Sequencing used immunoSEQ multiplex PCR; TCRdb keeps in-frame clones, though not all of them. V, J and clone size were drawn from that table, and D and trimming were deduced from the DNA. The data contain some 220,000 clones, about 80% of them singletons. This CDR3 has 13 amino acids. CDR1 and CDR2 (germline): MDHEN, SYDVKM. The V and J ends lost 2 bases and 4 bases respectively, with 8 bases between them. The TCR sequence derives from a woman aged 25-40 years who had recovered from COVID-19. The chain employs TRBV28 and TRBJ1-2; D is uncertain. Sequencing input: peripheral blood. DNA for the CDR3: TGTGCCAGCAGTTTACGAGGGAGCTATGGCTACACCTTC. Translated: CASSLRGSYGYTF.